This TCR beta chain was retrieved from a study of blood T cell repertoires in COVID-19. Overall study context: Italy, Spain and the United States were the sources of the convalescent and acute COVID-19 samples. Nucleic acid was either cDNA or gDNA, and it came from T cells, B-cell-depleted T cells, or PBMCs.

V was shortened by 0 bases and J by 9 bases, with 6 bases between the two germline ends. CDR1 is SEHNR, CDR2 FQNEAQ, per germline (reference sequence). The CDR3 spans 13 residues. In the study's own analysis: Scientists estimated how many nucleated cells there were by amplifying reference gene primers. TCRdb keeps only in-frame clones here, not all; method: immunoSEQ multiplex PCR. The V and J calls and clone size come from that table; D and trimming were worked out from the DNA. The sample yields under 250,000 clones, around 83% seen once. This clonotype was sampled from a woman in her 40s who had recovered from COVID-19. The rearrangement joins TRBV7-9 to TRBJ1-6; D is ambiguous. Sequenced material: peripheral blood. The CDR3 region has the DNA TGTGCCAGCAGCTTAGCGTACAGTTCACCCCTCCACTTT. This codes for CASSLAYSSPLHF. The whole variable domain, remainder taken from reference TRBV7-9 and TRBJ1-6, is DTGVSQNPRHKITKRGQNVTFRCDPISEHNRLYWYRQTLGQGPEFLTYFQNEAQLEKSRLLSDRFSAERPKGSFSTLEIQRTEQGDSAMYLCASSLAYSSPLHFGNGTRLTVT.